This T cell receptor (beta chain) was sequenced in a study of monozygotic twins with inflammatory bowel disease. TCRdb re-called the 5' RACE reads; one entry per CDR3 protein, DNA not given. This repertoire includes 440,000 or so distinct CDR3 sequences. Germline values: CDR1 SQVTM, CDR2 ANQGSEA. This CDR3 region has 15 residues. The origin of this receptor is a human donor with ulcerative colitis or Crohn's disease, or a healthy co-twin of an affected twin (not recorded which). J is TRBJ2-1 and V is TRBV29-1. The specimen was blood. CDR3 protein: CSVEVDALSYNEQFF.